The 10 T cell receptor beta chains below were found in one sample sequenced in a study of CD8+ T cells in alopecia areata. It was cDNA, reverse transcribed from extracted RNA, that served as the sequencing template. The method was immunoSEQ multiplex PCR; TCRdb's version includes in-frame clones alone and lacks a portion of them. This table holds 200,000 to 250,000 clones, around three fifths found once. Treatment meaning: oral pan-JAK inhibitor, 5-10 mg twice daily. Sequences were derived from CD4+ T cells sorted from blood, sampled at week 4, from a patient treated with tofacitinib. These receptors came from a human donor with alopecia areata.

This clone came up a few times. The J gene is TRBJ2-4, the V gene TRBV14; D gene ambiguous. Germline V gene lookup returns CDR1 SGHDN and CDR2 FVKESK. This CDR3 region has 13 residues. V was clipped by 5 bases and J by 8 bases, with 13 bases between them. The CDR3 loop is CASSSLGTHIQYF. CDR3 nucleotide sequence: TGTGCCAGCAGCTCCCTCGGAACACACATTCAGTACTTC. The complete variable domain, with remaining parts taken from reference TRBV14 and TRBJ2-4, reads EAGVTQFPSHSVIEKGQTVTLRCDPISGHDNLYWYRRVMGKEIKFLLHFVKESKQDESGMPNNRFLAERTGGTYSTLKVQPAELEDSGVYFCASSSLGTHIQYFGAGTRLSVL.

The V and J genes are TRBV6-6 and TRBJ2-7; no clear D gene. The germline CDR1 and CDR2 sequences are MNHNY and SVGAGI (reference sequence). This CDR3 region has 14 residues. Trimming took 7 bases from V and 3 from J, leaving 16 bases between them. The CDR3, as DNA: TGTGCCAGCACTCCCAGGACGTTAGGCTACGAGCAGTACTTC. Protein: CASTPRTLGYEQYF.

The chain has TRBV7-9 and TRBJ1-1; the D gene is possibly TRBD1 (6 bases). V lost 5 bases, J lost 5 bases, and 15 bases lay in between. This CDR3 is 14 amino acids long. Germline CDR1 and CDR2: SEHNR and FQNEAQ (reference sequence). CDR3 protein: CASSLDLGGTEAFF. DNA of the CDR3: TGTGCCAGCAGCCTAGATCTAGGGGGAACTGAAGCTTTCTTT.

This rearrangement joins TRBV4-3 to TRBJ1-1; 7 bases line up with TRBD1. CDR3 size: 14 residues. Per the germline V gene, CDR1 is LGHNA and CDR2 is YSLEER. After removal of 6 bases from V and 6 bases from J, the junction contained 10 bases not matched to a gene. The CDR3, as DNA: TGCGCCAGCAGTCTCGATGACAGGGACGCTGAAGCTTTCTTT. Protein: CASSLDDRDAEAFF.

The J gene is TRBJ2-5, the V gene TRBV2; D gene unclear. CDR3 length: 10 amino acids. Germline assignment: CDR1 SNHLY and CDR2 FYNNEI. Deletions cut 1 base from V and 10 bases from J, with 4 bases between. CDR3 amino acids: CASSEEVQYF. In DNA, the CDR3 is TGTGCCAGCAGTGAAGAGGTCCAGTACTTC.

The V and J genes are TRBV19 and TRBJ2-7; TRBD1 is a possible D gene (7 bases). V was shortened by 9 bases and J by 6 bases, with 24 bases between the two germline ends. Germline V CDR1 and CDR2: LNHDA, SQIVND (reference sequence). CDR3 length equals 15 residues. Here the CDR3 reads CASPRGDRATREQYF. CDR3 DNA: TGTGCCAGCCCCCGCGGGGACAGAGCCACCCGCGAGCAGTACTTC.

This clone occurred a few times. This rearrangement joins TRBV7-8 to TRBJ2-5; 12 positions agree with TRBD2. Judging by the DNA end, TRBJ2-7 fits better; the J call may be wrong. The CDR3 extends over 15 amino acids. The V gene's germline CDR1 is SGHVS and CDR2 FQNEAQ. The CDR3 coding sequence is TGTGCCAGCAGCTTACAACTAGCGGGGGGCAACGAGCAGTACTTC. Translated: CASSLQLAGGNEQYF.

This chain uses TRBV13 with TRBJ1-1, with TRBD1 as a possible D gene (6 bases). Germline V lookup: CDR1 PRHDT, CDR2 FYEKMQ (reference sequence). The CDR3 contains 15 residues. V was shortened by 5 bases and J by 2 bases, with 15 bases between the two germline ends. CDR3 bases: TGTGCCAGCAGCCGAAGACAGGTAATTAACACTGAAGCTTTCTTT. Translating gives CASSRRQVINTEAFF.

The J gene is TRBJ1-1, the V gene TRBV7-6, with D possibly TRBD1 on 6 matching bases. The germline V gene encodes CDR1 SGHVS and CDR2 FNYEAQ. The length of the CDR3 is 14 residues. The V and J ends lost 4 bases and 0 bases respectively, with 9 bases between them. DNA for the CDR3: TGTGCCAGCAGCTCGGACAGTTTGAACACTGAAGCTTTCTTT. This sequence encodes CASSSDSLNTEAFF.

CDR3 sequence: CAWSVDNDQPQHF. CDR3 bases: TGTGCCTGGAGTGTGGACAACGATCAGCCCCAGCATTTT. This chain joins TRBV30 and TRBJ1-5; D perhaps matches TRBD1 (5 bases). Deletions cut 0 bases from V and 5 bases from J, with 8 bases between. This CDR3 is built from 13 residues. Germline V gene sequence: CDR1 GTSNPN, CDR2 SVGIG (reference sequence).